The following is a T cell receptor beta chain sequence with its context. Its antigen is unidentified. The data belong to a study of cytomegalovirus exposure and HLA in healthy donors. Losses at the gene ends were 0 bases for V and 4 bases for J; bases not matched to a gene: 3. The CDR3 sequence is 15 residues long. The germline V gene encodes CDR1 KGHSH and CDR2 LQKENI. Notes on the study in general: No immune exposure information besides CMV serostatus was available.

A multiplex PCR was run with 60 Vbeta primers and 13 Jbeta primers. Sequenced by immunoSEQ multiplex PCR; TCRdb stores in-frame clones only, minus some. Recorded for this sample: 60,000 to 65,000 clones. The source is a woman between 18 and 29 years old in good health and CMV-seronegative. Sequencing was performed on PBMCs. V and J are TRBV18 and TRBJ1-2; 9 bases map to TRBD1. CDR3 bases: TGTGCCAGCTCACCACCGGGACAGGGCCCCTATGGCTACACCTTC. Its protein product is CASSPPGQGPYGYTF.